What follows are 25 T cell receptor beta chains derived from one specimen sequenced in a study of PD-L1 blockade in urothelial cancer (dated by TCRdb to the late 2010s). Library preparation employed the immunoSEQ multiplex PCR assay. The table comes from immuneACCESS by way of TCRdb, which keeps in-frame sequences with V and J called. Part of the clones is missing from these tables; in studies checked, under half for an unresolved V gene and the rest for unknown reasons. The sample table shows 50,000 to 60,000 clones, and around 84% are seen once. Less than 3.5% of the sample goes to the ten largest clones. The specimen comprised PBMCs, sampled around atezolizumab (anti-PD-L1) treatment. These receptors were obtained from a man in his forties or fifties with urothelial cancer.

The CDR3 here is CASSSSGGAYYNEQFF. CDR3 nucleotides: TGTGCCAGCAGCTCCTCCGGAGGGGCCTATTACAATGAGCAGTTCTTC. This sequence joins TRBV5-4 and TRBJ2-1, with a tentative D call TRBD2 (6 bases). Trimming removed 3 bases at V and 4 bases at J, with 17 bases between. The CDR3 is 16 residues long. The germline V gene has CDR1 SGHNT and CDR2 YYREEE (reference sequence).

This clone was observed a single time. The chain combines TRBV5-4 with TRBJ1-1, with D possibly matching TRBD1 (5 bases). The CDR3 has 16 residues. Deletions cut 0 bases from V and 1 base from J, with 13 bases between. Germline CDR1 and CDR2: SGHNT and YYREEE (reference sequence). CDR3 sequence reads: CASSLARASQNTEAFF. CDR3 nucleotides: TGTGCCAGCAGCTTGGCCAGGGCGTCGCAGAACACTGAAGCTTTCTTT.

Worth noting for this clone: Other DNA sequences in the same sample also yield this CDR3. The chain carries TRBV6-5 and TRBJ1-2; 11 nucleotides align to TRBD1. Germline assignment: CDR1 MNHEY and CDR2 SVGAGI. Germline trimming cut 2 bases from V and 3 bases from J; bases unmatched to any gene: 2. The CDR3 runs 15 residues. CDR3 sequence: CASSYTGQGDYGYTF. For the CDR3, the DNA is TGTGCCAGCAGTTACACGGGACAGGGGGACTATGGCTACACCTTC.

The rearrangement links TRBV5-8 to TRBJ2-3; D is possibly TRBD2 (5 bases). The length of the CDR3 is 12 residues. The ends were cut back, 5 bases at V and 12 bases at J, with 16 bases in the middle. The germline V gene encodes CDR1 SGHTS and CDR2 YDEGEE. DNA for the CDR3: TGTGCCAGCAGACTCGGGAAGGGCTACCAGTATTTT. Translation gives CASRLGKGYQYF.

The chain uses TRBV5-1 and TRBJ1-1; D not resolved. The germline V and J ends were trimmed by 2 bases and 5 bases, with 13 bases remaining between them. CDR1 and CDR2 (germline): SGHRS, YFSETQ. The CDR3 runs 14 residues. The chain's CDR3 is CASSLSGGRTEAFF. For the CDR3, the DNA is TGCGCCAGCAGCTTATCCGGCGGGCGGACTGAAGCTTTCTTT.

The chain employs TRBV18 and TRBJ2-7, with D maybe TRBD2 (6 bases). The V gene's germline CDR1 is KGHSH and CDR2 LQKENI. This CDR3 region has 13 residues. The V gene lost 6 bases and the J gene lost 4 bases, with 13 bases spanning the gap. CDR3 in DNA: TGTGCCAGCTCCCGTCTAAGCGGGTACGAGCAGTACTTC. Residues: CASSRLSGYEQYF.

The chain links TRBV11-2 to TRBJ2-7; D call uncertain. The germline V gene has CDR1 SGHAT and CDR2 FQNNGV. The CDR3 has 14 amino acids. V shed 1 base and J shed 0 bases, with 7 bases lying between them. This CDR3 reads CASSLGLFSYEQYF. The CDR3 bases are TGTGCCAGCAGCTTAGGACTCTTCTCCTACGAGCAGTACTTC.

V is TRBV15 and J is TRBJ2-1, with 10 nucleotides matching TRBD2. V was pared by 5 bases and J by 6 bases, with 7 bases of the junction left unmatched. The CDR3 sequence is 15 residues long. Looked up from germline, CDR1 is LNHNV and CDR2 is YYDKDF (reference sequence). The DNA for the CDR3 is TGTGCCACCAGCTTAAGCGGGAGGGCCCTCAATGAGCAGTTCTTC. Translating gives CATSLSGRALNEQFF.

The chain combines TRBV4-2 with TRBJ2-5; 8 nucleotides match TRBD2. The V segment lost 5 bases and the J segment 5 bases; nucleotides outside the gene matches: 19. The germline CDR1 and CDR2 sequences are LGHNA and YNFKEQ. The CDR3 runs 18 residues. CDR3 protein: CASSLAPLGSGGFETQYF. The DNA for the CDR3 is TGTGCCAGCAGCTTAGCCCCGCTTGGCAGCGGGGGATTCGAGACCCAGTACTTC.

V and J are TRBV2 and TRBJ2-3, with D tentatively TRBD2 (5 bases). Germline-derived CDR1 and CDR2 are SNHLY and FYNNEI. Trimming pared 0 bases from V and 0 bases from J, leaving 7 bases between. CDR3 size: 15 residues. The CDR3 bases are TGTGCCAGCAGTGAAGCGACGGGAAGCACAGATACGCAGTATTTT. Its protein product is CASSEATGSTDTQYF.

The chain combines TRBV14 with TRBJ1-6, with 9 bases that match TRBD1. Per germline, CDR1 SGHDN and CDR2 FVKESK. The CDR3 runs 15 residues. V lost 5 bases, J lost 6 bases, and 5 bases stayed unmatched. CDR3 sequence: CASSGHRGLNSPLHF. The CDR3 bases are TGTGCCAGCAGCGGGCACAGGGGGCTTAATTCACCCCTCCACTTT.

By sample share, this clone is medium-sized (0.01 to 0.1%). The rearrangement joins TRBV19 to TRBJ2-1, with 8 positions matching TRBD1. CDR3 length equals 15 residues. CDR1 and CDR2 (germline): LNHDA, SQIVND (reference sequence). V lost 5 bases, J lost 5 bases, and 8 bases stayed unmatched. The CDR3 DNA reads TGTGCCAGTAGTGTGACAGGGGCAACCGACAATGAGCAGTTCTTC. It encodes CASSVTGATDNEQFF.

CDR3 DNA sequence: TGTGCCAGCAGCTGGGACAGGGACCAGCCCCAGCATTTT. Protein sequence: CASSWDRDQPQHF. The V call is TRBV5-4, the J call TRBJ1-5; 9 bases line up with TRBD1. The ends lost 3 bases at V and 7 bases at J; junction bases unmatched: 2. Germline V gene sequence: CDR1 SGHNT, CDR2 YYREEE (reference sequence). This CDR3 contains 13 residues.

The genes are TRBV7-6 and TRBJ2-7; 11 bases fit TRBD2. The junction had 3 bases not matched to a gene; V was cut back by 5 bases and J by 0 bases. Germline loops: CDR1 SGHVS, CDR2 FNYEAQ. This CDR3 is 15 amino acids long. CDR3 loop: CASSPTSGSSYEQYF. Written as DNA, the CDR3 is TGTGCCAGCAGCCCAACTAGCGGGAGCTCCTACGAGCAGTACTTC.

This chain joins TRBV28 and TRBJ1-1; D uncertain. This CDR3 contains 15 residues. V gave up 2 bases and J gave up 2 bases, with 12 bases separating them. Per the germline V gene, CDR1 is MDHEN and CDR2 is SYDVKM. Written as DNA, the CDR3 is TGTGCCAGCAGTTTACATGTATCCACTAACACTGAAGCTTTCTTT. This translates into CASSLHVSTNTEAFF.

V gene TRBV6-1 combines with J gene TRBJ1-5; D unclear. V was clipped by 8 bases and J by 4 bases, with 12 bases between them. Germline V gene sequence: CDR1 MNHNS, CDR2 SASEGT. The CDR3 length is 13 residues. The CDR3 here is CASGREPNQPQHF. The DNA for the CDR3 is TGTGCCAGCGGACGGGAGCCAAATCAGCCCCAGCATTTT.

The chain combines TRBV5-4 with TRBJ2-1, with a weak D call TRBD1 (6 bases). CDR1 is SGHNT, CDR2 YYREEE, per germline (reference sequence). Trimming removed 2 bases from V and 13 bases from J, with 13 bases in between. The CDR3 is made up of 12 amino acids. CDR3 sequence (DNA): TGTGCCAGCAGCTTACAGGGTTTCGTCCAGTTCTTC. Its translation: CASSLQGFVQFF. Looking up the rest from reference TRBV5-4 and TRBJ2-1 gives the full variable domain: ETGVTQSPTHLIKTRGQQVTLRCSSQSGHNTVSWYQQALGQGPQFIFQYYREEENGRGNFPPRFSGLQFPNYSSELNVNALELDDSALYLCASSLQGFVQFFGPGTRLTVL.

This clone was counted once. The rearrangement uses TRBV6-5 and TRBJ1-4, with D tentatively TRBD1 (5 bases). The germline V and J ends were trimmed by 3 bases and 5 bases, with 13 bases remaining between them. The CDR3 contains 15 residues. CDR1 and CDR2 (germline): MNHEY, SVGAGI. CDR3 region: CASSYNDRKNEKLFF. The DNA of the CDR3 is TGTGCCAGCAGTTATAACGACAGAAAGAATGAAAAACTGTTTTTT.

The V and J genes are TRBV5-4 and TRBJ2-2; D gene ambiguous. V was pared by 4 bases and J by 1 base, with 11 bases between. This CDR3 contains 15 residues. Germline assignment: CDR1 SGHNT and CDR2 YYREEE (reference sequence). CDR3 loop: CASSDRVMNTGELFF. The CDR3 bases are TGTGCCAGCAGCGACCGGGTCATGAACACCGGGGAGCTGTTTTTT.

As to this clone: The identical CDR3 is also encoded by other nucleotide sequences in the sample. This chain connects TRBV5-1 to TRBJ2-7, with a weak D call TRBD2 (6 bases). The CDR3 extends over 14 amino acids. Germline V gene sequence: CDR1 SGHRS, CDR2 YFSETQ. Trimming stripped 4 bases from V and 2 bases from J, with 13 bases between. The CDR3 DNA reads TGCGCCAGCAGCCCGGGGACTCTTACCTACGAGCAGTACTTC. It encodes CASSPGTLTYEQYF.

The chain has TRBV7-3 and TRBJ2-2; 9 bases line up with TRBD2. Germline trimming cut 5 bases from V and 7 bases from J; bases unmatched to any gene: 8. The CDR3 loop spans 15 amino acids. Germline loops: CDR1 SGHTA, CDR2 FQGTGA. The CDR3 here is CASSPQGLASGELFF. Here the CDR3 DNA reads TGTGCCAGCAGCCCACAGGGACTAGCAAGCGGGGAGCTGTTTTTT.

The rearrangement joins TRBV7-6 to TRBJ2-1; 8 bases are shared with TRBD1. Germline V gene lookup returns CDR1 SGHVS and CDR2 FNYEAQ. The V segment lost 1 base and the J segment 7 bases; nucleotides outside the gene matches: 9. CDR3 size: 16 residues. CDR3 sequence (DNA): TGTGCCAGCAGCTTAGTACCAGGGGGCGCGTCTAATGAGCAGTTCTTC. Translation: CASSLVPGGASNEQFF. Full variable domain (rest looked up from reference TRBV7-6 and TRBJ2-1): GAGVSQSPRYKVTKRGQDVALRCDPISGHVSLYWYRQALGQGPEFLTYFNYEAQQDKSGLPNDRFSAERPEGSISTLTIQRTEQRDSAMYRCASSLVPGGASNEQFFGPGTRLTVL.

The CDR3 sequence is CASSLRSWQGSIDTQYF. The CDR3 bases are TGCGCCAGCAGCTTGCGGTCTTGGCAGGGGTCCATTGATACGCAGTATTTT. This chain uses TRBV5-1 with TRBJ2-3, with a weak D call TRBD1 (6 bases). The CDR3 is made up of 17 amino acids. Deletions cut 1 base from V and 6 bases from J, with 21 bases between. Germline loops: CDR1 SGHRS, CDR2 YFSETQ.

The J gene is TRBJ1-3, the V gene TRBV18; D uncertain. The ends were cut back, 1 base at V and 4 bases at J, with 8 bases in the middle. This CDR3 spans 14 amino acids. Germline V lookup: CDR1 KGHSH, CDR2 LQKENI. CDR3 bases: TGTGCCAGCTCACCACAAGAGTCCGGAAACACCATATATTTT. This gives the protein CASSPQESGNTIYF.

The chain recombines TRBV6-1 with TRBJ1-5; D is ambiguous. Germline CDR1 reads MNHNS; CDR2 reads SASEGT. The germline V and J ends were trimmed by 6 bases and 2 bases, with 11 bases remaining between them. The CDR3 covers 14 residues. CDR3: CASRREYGNQPQHF. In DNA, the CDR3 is TGTGCCAGCAGGCGGGAGTACGGCAATCAGCCCCAGCATTTT.